Only a few counts were recorded for the clone carrying this T cell receptor (beta chain). Original analysis: Counts of nucleated cells, estimated from reference gene primer amplification, were obtained. Clones were read by immunoSEQ multiplex PCR, and TCRdb kept only the in-frame ones, dropping some. V, J and clone size are those of that table, while D and trimming were read from the DNA. The profile shows 150,000 to 200,000 clones, approximately 83% of them singletons. These data originate in a study of blood T cell repertoires in COVID-19. Study context: Italy, Spain and the United States were the sources of the convalescent and acute COVID-19 samples. PBMCs, B-cell-depleted T cells, or T cells were the source of the cDNA or gDNA that made up the material.

The CDR3 has 18 residues. Trimming cost V 2 bases and J 7 bases; bases outside gene matches: 9. Germline CDR1 reads KGHSH; CDR2 reads LQKENI. The sample was peripheral blood. The V and J genes are TRBV18 and TRBJ2-1, with 15 bases fitting TRBD2. This clonotype was obtained from a man in his 60s with acute or convalescent COVID-19. CDR3 amino acids: CASSPRGLAGGSGNEQFF. CDR3 bases: TGTGCCAGCTCACCAAGGGGACTAGCGGGAGGCTCGGGGAATGAGCAGTTCTTC.